The rows below give T cell receptor beta chains drawn from one sample of a study of cytomegalovirus exposure and HLA in healthy donors. Here immunoSEQ multiplex PCR was the method, and the copy in TCRdb shows in-frame clones only, minus some. The sample holds roughly 190,000 clones, approximately 78% seen once. Sequencing was performed on PBMCs. Receptor source: a woman between 18 and 30 years old in good health and CMV-seronegative. The CDR3 runs from the conserved cysteine through the conserved F or W. The D gene is left open where the match is weak. Expanded clones get a size class; other rows say once, few or many, or leave the size out.

v_call: TRBV28; j_call: TRBJ2-7; d_call: .; clone_size: .; cdr3_length: 11; cdr3_aa: CASSISYEQYF; cdr3_nt: TGTGCCAGCAGTATATCCTACGAGCAGTACTTC
v_call: TRBV6-5; j_call: TRBJ1-1; d_call: TRBD1; clone_size: few; cdr3_length: 14; cdr3_aa: CASSRDRAYTEAFF; cdr3_nt: TGTGCCAGCAGCCGGGACAGGGCGTATACTGAAGCTTTCTTT
v_call: TRBV5-1; j_call: TRBJ2-2; d_call: .; clone_size: .; cdr3_length: 14; cdr3_aa: CASSRGQNTGELFF; cdr3_nt: TGCGCCAGCAGCAGGGGACAGAACACCGGGGAGCTGTTTTTT
v_call: TRBV4-2; j_call: TRBJ2-2; d_call: .; clone_size: .; cdr3_length: 16; cdr3_aa: CASSQDAPLATGELFF; cdr3_nt: TGTGCCAGCAGCCAAGATGCCCCTCTAGCGACCGGGGAGCTGTTTTTT
v_call: TRBV5-5; j_call: TRBJ2-2; d_call: .; clone_size: few; cdr3_length: 15; cdr3_aa: CATFPGSWGTGELFF; cdr3_nt: TGTGCCACCTTTCCGGGGAGCTGGGGTACCGGGGAGCTGTTTTTT
v_call: TRBV12-5; j_call: TRBJ2-3; d_call: .; clone_size: .; cdr3_length: 14; cdr3_aa: CASGLVPGRDTQYF; cdr3_nt: TGTGCTAGTGGTTTGGTACCGGGGAGGGATACGCAGTATTTT
v_call: TRBV10-1; j_call: TRBJ2-7; d_call: TRBD1; clone_size: .; cdr3_length: 17; cdr3_aa: CASSEFSDRGFPYEQYF; cdr3_nt: TGCGCCAGCAGTGAGTTCTCGGACAGGGGTTTCCCCTACGAGCAGTACTTC
v_call: TRBV19; j_call: TRBJ2-7; d_call: TRBD2; clone_size: few; cdr3_length: 15; cdr3_aa: CASRRILAGGGEQYF; cdr3_nt: TGTGCCAGTAGACGTATACTAGCGGGAGGAGGGGAGCAGTACTTC
v_call: TRBV30; j_call: TRBJ1-5; d_call: .; clone_size: .; cdr3_length: 13; cdr3_aa: CAWTGGSNQPQHF; cdr3_nt: TGTGCCTGGACCGGCGGTAGCAATCAGCCCCAGCATTTT
v_call: TRBV5-1; j_call: TRBJ2-1; d_call: .; clone_size: .; cdr3_length: 14; cdr3_aa: CASSLMPNPYEQFF; cdr3_nt: TGCGCCAGCAGCCTAATGCCAAACCCTTACGAGCAGTTCTTC
v_call: TRBV10-2; j_call: TRBJ1-6; d_call: .; clone_size: .; cdr3_length: 15; cdr3_aa: CASSERRQDYSPLHF; cdr3_nt: TGCGCCAGCAGTGAACGGAGACAGGATTATTCACCCCTCCACTTT
v_call: TRBV5-1; j_call: TRBJ1-5; d_call: .; clone_size: .; cdr3_length: 15; cdr3_aa: CASSPGVQFDQPQHF; cdr3_nt: TGCGCAAGCAGCCCGGGAGTCCAATTCGATCAGCCCCAGCATTTT
v_call: TRBV5-1; j_call: TRBJ2-3; d_call: TRBD1; clone_size: .; cdr3_length: 14; cdr3_aa: CASSDGQGAVTQYF; cdr3_nt: TGCGCCAGCAGCGACGGACAGGGCGCAGTTACGCAGTATTTT
v_call: TRBV1; j_call: TRBJ1-1; d_call: .; clone_size: .; cdr3_length: 17; cdr3_aa: CTSSQGWIRQGETEAFF; cdr3_nt: TGCACCAGCAGCCAGGGCTGGATTAGACAGGGAGAAACTGAAGCTTTCTTT
v_call: TRBV7-4; j_call: TRBJ2-1; d_call: .; clone_size: .; cdr3_length: 16; cdr3_aa: CASSPGSPPPYNEQFF; cdr3_nt: TGTGCCAGCAGCCCCGGGAGTCCACCACCATACAATGAGCAGTTCTTC
v_call: TRBV7-9; j_call: TRBJ2-3; d_call: .; clone_size: .; cdr3_length: 19; cdr3_aa: CASSLALGLAPAKVDTQYF; cdr3_nt: TGTGCCAGCAGCTTAGCGCTCGGGCTAGCACCCGCTAAAGTAGATACGCAGTATTTT
v_call: TRBV19; j_call: TRBJ2-1; d_call: .; clone_size: .; cdr3_length: 11; cdr3_aa: CASSLGGEQFF; cdr3_nt: TGTGCCAGTAGTCTAGGAGGGGAGCAGTTCTTC
v_call: TRBV6-5; j_call: TRBJ2-1; d_call: .; clone_size: .; cdr3_length: 12; cdr3_aa: CASSSVYGHSFF; cdr3_nt: TGTGCCAGCAGTTCTGTGTACGGACATTCGTTCTTC
v_call: TRBV7-8; j_call: TRBJ2-3; d_call: TRBD2; clone_size: .; cdr3_length: 17; cdr3_aa: CASSLDRTSGGADTQYF; cdr3_nt: TGTGCCAGCAGCTTAGATAGGACTAGCGGGGGGGCTGATACGCAGTATTTT
v_call: TRBV29-1; j_call: TRBJ1-1; d_call: .; clone_size: .; cdr3_length: 12; cdr3_aa: CSAVTGATEAFF; cdr3_nt: TGCAGCGCCGTGACAGGCGCCACTGAAGCTTTCTTT
v_call: TRBV7-9; j_call: TRBJ1-1; d_call: TRBD1; clone_size: few; cdr3_length: 13; cdr3_aa: CASTWGQATEAFF; cdr3_nt: TGTGCCAGCACCTGGGGACAGGCCACTGAAGCTTTCTTT
v_call: TRBV18; j_call: TRBJ2-5; d_call: TRBD2; clone_size: .; cdr3_length: 16; cdr3_aa: CASSPPGLAGGETQYF; cdr3_nt: TGTGCCAGCTCACCCCCGGGACTAGCGGGGGGAGAGACCCAGTACTTC
v_call: TRBV5-4; j_call: TRBJ2-1; d_call: TRBD2; clone_size: .; cdr3_length: 13; cdr3_aa: CASSFPAGSEQFF; cdr3_nt: TGTGCCAGCAGCTTTCCAGCGGGATCTGAGCAGTTCTTC
v_call: TRBV2; j_call: TRBJ1-3; d_call: TRBD1; clone_size: few; cdr3_length: 16; cdr3_aa: CASSESWDSSGNTIYF; cdr3_nt: TGTGCCAGCAGTGAAAGTTGGGACAGCTCTGGAAACACCATATATTTT
v_call: TRBV18; j_call: TRBJ1-2; d_call: .; clone_size: .; cdr3_length: 17; cdr3_aa: CASSPPPGMTLGYGYTF; cdr3_nt: TGTGCCAGCTCACCACCGCCAGGGATGACCCTAGGCTATGGCTACACCTTC
v_call: TRBV27; j_call: TRBJ1-2; d_call: .; clone_size: once; cdr3_length: 14; cdr3_aa: CASSLTGTNYGYTF; cdr3_nt: TGTGCCAGCAGTTTAACAGGGACTAACTATGGCTACACCTTC
v_call: TRBV18; j_call: TRBJ1-5; d_call: TRBD1; clone_size: .; cdr3_length: 15; cdr3_aa: CASSPVTGEDQPQHF; cdr3_nt: TGTGCCAGCTCACCCGTAACAGGGGAGGATCAGCCCCAGCATTTT
v_call: TRBV5-1; j_call: TRBJ1-1; d_call: TRBD1; clone_size: .; cdr3_length: 16; cdr3_aa: CASSHGQGGLNTEAFF; cdr3_nt: TGCGCCAGCAGCCACGGACAGGGCGGTTTGAACACTGAAGCTTTCTTT
v_call: TRBV28; j_call: TRBJ2-2; d_call: .; clone_size: .; cdr3_length: 14; cdr3_aa: CASSLGTLPGELFF; cdr3_nt: TGTGCCAGCAGTTTAGGGACTCTCCCCGGGGAGCTGTTTTTT
v_call: TRBV7-9; j_call: TRBJ2-5; d_call: TRBD2; clone_size: .; cdr3_length: 14; cdr3_aa: CASSVGGGQETQYF; cdr3_nt: TGTGCCAGCAGCGTCGGGGGAGGGCAAGAGACCCAGTACTTC